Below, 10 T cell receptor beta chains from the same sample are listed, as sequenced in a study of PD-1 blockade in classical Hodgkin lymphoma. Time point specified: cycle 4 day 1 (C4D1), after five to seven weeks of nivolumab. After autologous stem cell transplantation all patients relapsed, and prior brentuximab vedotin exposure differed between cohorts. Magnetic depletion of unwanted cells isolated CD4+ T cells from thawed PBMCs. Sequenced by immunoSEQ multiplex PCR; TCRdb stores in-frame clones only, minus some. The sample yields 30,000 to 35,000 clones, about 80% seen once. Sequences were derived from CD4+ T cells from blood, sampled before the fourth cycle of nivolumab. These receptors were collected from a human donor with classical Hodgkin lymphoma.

Written as DNA, the CDR3 is TGTGCCATCAGCTCTTCCCGGGACAGGGGCGAGCAGTACTTC. As protein: CAISSSRDRGEQYF. The chain employs TRBV10-3 and TRBJ2-7, with TRBD1 matching 10 bases. Germline V gene data show CDR1 as ENHRY and CDR2 as SYGVKD. Trimming took 6 bases from V and 6 from J; bases not matched to a gene: 8. The CDR3 length is 14 residues.

CDR3 sequence reads: CASSTVLAQGTDTQYF. The CDR3 nucleotides read TGCGCCAGCAGCACCGTTCTAGCCCAGGGGACAGATACGCAGTATTTT. The chain carries TRBV5-1 and TRBJ2-3; a possible D gene is TRBD1 (6 bases). CDR1 and CDR2 from the germline V gene are SGHRS and YFSETQ. V was pared by 4 bases and J by 3 bases, with 18 bases between. This CDR3 has 16 residues. The complete variable domain, with remaining parts taken from reference TRBV5-1 and TRBJ2-3, reads KAGVTQTPRYLIKTRGQQVTLSCSPISGHRSVSWYQQTPGQGLQFLFEYFSETQRNKGNFPGRFSGRQFSNSRSEMNVSTLELGDSALYLCASSTVLAQGTDTQYFGPGTRLTVL.

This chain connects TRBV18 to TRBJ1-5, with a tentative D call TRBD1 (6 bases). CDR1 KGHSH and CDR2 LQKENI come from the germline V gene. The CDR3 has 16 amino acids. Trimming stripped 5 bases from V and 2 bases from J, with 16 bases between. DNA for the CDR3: TGTGCCAGCTCAAACACCGGGACAAGGGGCAATCAGCCCCAGCATTTT. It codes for CASSNTGTRGNQPQHF.

The CDR3 sequence is CAGRTEPYEQYF. The CDR3 nucleotides read TGTGCCGGTAGGACTGAACCCTACGAGCAGTACTTC. This rearrangement joins TRBV6-1 to TRBJ2-7, with D tentatively TRBD2 (5 bases). V was trimmed by 11 bases and J by 2 bases, leaving 13 bases between them. The germline gives CDR1 MNHNS, CDR2 SASEGT. The CDR3 sequence is 12 residues long.

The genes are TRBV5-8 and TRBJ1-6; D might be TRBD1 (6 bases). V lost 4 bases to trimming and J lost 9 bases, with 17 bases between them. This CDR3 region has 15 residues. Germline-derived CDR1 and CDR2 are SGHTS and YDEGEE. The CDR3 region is CASSARGDRGSPLHF. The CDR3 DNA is TGTGCCAGCAGCGCCAGGGGAGACCGGGGTTCACCCCTCCACTTT.

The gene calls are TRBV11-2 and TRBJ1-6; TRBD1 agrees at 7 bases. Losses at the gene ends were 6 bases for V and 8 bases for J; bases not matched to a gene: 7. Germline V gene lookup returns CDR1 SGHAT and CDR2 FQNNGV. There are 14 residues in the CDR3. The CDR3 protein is CASRLTGRDSPLHF. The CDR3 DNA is TGTGCCAGCAGGCTGACAGGGAGGGATTCACCCCTCCACTTT.

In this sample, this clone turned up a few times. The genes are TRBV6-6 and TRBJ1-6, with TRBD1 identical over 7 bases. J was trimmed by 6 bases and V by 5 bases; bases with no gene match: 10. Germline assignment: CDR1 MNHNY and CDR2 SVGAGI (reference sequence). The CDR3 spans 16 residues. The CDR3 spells CASSGTERSLNSPLHF. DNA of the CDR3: TGTGCCAGCAGTGGGACAGAGAGGAGCCTTAATTCACCCCTCCACTTT.

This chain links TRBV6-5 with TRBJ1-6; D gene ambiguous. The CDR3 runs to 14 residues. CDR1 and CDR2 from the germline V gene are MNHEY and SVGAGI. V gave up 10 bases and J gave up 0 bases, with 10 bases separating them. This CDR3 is CATTRSSYNSPLHF. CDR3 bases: TGTGCCACTACACGGAGCTCCTATAATTCACCCCTCCACTTT.

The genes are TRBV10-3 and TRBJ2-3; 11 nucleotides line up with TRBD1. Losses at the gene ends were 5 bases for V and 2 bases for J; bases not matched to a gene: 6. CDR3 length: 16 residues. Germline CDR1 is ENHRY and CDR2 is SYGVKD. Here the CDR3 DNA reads TGTGCCATCAGTTCGTTTGGACAGGGGGCCACAGATACGCAGTATTTT. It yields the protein CAISSFGQGATDTQYF.

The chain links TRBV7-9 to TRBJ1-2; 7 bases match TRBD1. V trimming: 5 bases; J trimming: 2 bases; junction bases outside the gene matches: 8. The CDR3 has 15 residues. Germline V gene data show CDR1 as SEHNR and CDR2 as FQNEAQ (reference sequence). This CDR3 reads CASSPRTGSNYGYTF. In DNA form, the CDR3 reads TGTGCCAGCAGCCCTCGGACAGGCTCAAACTATGGCTACACCTTC. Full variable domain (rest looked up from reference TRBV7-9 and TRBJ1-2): DTGVSQNPRHKITKRGQNVTFRCDPISEHNRLYWYRQTLGQGPEFLTYFQNEAQLEKSRLLSDRFSAERPKGSFSTLEIQRTEQGDSAMYLCASSPRTGSNYGYTFGSGTRLTVV.